This TCR beta chain was captured by sequencing in a study of cytomegalovirus exposure and HLA in healthy donors. At the level of the study: Assignment to the Caucasian-associated ancestry cluster applied to 81% of the 300 to 500 genotyped donors.

Primers: 60 Vbeta forward and 13 Jbeta reverse. The assay was immunoSEQ multiplex PCR, and TCRdb's table has in-frame clones only and misses some. This table has more than 85,000 clones, almost 75% appearing once. Study results and limitations: Diagnosis of cytomegalovirus status made by the classifier reportedly showed high specificity and sensitivity. Researchers reported in a later analysis that a missense DCLRE1C variant was tied to TCR beta V- and J-gene trimming.

From germline, CDR1 is MDHEN and CDR2 SYDVKM. V dropped 2 bases and J dropped 6 bases, with 5 bases sitting between them. The CDR3 consists of 11 residues. This clone came up a few times. Its antigen is currently unknown. The clonotype comes from a man between 35 and 55 years old in good health and CMV-seronegative. Sequencing was done on a sample of PBMCs. This chain connects TRBV28 to TRBJ2-7; D remains ambiguous. CDR3: CASSLMAEQYF. Here the CDR3 DNA reads TGTGCCAGCAGTTTAATGGCCGAGCAGTACTTC.